This entry lists 4 T cell receptor beta chains sequenced from one sample in a study of CD4+ T cells in melanoma. The assay was immunoSEQ multiplex PCR, and TCRdb's table has in-frame clones only and misses some. This sample yields some 150,000 clones, of which about nine tenths are seen a single time; more than 1.5% belongs to the top ten. The receptors shown here come from a human donor with melanoma.

This chain's CDR3 is CASSAGTDTQYF. The CDR3 DNA reads TGTGCCAGCAGCGCTGGAACAGATACGCAGTATTTT. The V and J genes are TRBV9 and TRBJ2-3, with D hard to call. The CDR3 totals 12 residues. Looked up from germline, CDR1 is SGDLS and CDR2 is YYNGEE. The germline V and J ends were trimmed by 3 bases and 3 bases, with 5 bases remaining between them. The variable domain in full, with the rest retrieved from reference TRBV9 and TRBJ2-3, is DSGVTQTPKHLITATGQRVTLRCSPRSGDLSVYWYQQSLDQGLQFLIQYYNGEERAKGNILERFSAQQFPDLHSELNLSSLELGDSALYFCASSAGTDTQYFGPGTRLTVL.

The chain links TRBV5-6 to TRBJ1-3; D call uncertain. Trimming left V 4 bases short and J 2 bases short, with 10 bases between. In germline, CDR1 is SGHDT, CDR2 YYEEEE. CDR3 length: 14 residues. For the CDR3, the DNA is TGTGCCAGCAGCGACCCCCAACCTGGAAACACCATATATTTT. As protein: CASSDPQPGNTIYF.

The chain has TRBV11-3 and TRBJ1-1; D gene ambiguous. CDR1 is SGHNT, CDR2 YENEEA, per germline. The V end lost 1 base, the J end lost 8 bases, and 11 bases lay between the germline ends. The CDR3 is made up of 13 amino acids. The CDR3 region has the DNA TGTGCCAGCAGCTTAGGGGAGGGCAACGAAGCTTTCTTT. Its translation: CASSLGEGNEAFF.

The J gene is TRBJ1-6, the V gene TRBV9; D unclear. The CDR3 spans 15 residues. V was pared by 0 bases and J by 10 bases, with 14 bases between. Germline V lookup: CDR1 SGDLS, CDR2 YYNGEE. CDR3 protein: CASSVGVLGESPLHF. The CDR3 bases are TGTGCCAGCAGCGTAGGAGTGCTCGGGGAATCACCCCTCCACTTT.